The 6 T cell receptor beta chains presented below share a single source sample, sequenced in a study of cytomegalovirus exposure and HLA in healthy donors (dated by TCRdb to 2015 to 2018). The method behind the library was the immunoSEQ multiplex PCR assay. Sourced from immuneACCESS, this table was stored by TCRdb with only in-frame sequences that have V and J called. A share of the clones is absent; for the studies checked, an unresolved V gene accounts for under half, and the remainder has no known explanation. The sample has about 160,000 clones on record, roughly 90% of them singletons. Around 2.4% of the sample lies in the top ten. Material for sequencing was PBMCs. The source is a woman between 18 and 29 years old in good health and CMV-seronegative.

The CDR3, as DNA: TGCGCCAGCAGCTTGGGGGCAGGGCAGGTCGCCTACGAGCAGTACTTC. Translation gives CASSLGAGQVAYEQYF. The V and J genes are TRBV5-1 and TRBJ2-7, with D perhaps matching TRBD1 (5 bases). This CDR3 contains 16 residues. Germline V gene lookup returns CDR1 SGHRS and CDR2 YFSETQ. V was shortened by 0 bases and J by 2 bases, with 15 bases between the two germline ends. The entire variable domain, with the rest obtained from reference TRBV5-1 and TRBJ2-7, is as follows: KAGVTQTPRYLIKTRGQQVTLSCSPISGHRSVSWYQQTPGQGLQFLFEYFSETQRNKGNFPGRFSGRQFSNSRSEMNVSTLELGDSALYLCASSLGAGQVAYEQYFGPGTRLTVT.

This clone was seen a few times. V and J are TRBV13 and TRBJ2-1; TRBD2 matches at 8 bases. This CDR3 comprises 14 residues. The J segment lost 0 bases and the V segment lost 10 bases, leaving 5 bases of the junction unmatched. Germline CDR1 is PRHDT and CDR2 is FYEKMQ (reference sequence). CDR3 region: CATARGGSYNEQFF. Written as DNA, the CDR3 is TGTGCCACAGCTCGGGGGGGCTCCTACAATGAGCAGTTCTTC.

The V and J genes are TRBV6-1 and TRBJ2-7; no clear D. Trimming removed 7 bases from V and 0 bases from J, with 10 bases in between. CDR1 MNHNS and CDR2 SASEGT come from the germline V gene. This CDR3 contains 13 residues. The CDR3 spells CASTVDTSYEQYF. In DNA, the CDR3 is TGTGCCAGCACGGTAGACACCTCCTACGAGCAGTACTTC.

V is TRBV4-3 and J is TRBJ1-2; D is unclear. This CDR3 has 13 amino acids. Trimming stripped 0 bases from V and 3 bases from J, with 5 bases between. The V gene's germline CDR1 is LGHNA and CDR2 YSLEER. CDR3 in DNA: TGCGCCAGCAGCCAAGAGTATGACTATGGCTACACCTTC. Its translation is CASSQEYDYGYTF.

The V and J genes are TRBV6-5 and TRBJ1-2, with 9 bases lining up with TRBD1. The CDR3 contains 13 residues. In germline, CDR1 is MNHEY, CDR2 SVGAGI. J was trimmed by 7 bases and V by 6 bases; bases with no gene match: 6. In DNA, the CDR3 is TGTGCCAGCAGCCGGGACAGGGCTTCTGGCTACACCTTC. It yields the protein CASSRDRASGYTF.

V usage is TRBV7-2 and J usage is TRBJ2-4; tentative D call: TRBD1 (6 bases). Germline V lookup: CDR1 SGHTA, CDR2 FQGNSA. V dropped 3 bases and J dropped 2 bases, with 17 bases sitting between them. This CDR3 is built from 17 residues. The CDR3 region is CASSFTGPGTSKNIQYF. The CDR3 DNA reads as TGTGCCAGCAGCTTTACTGGCCCTGGGACATCCAAAAACATTCAGTACTTC.